These 24 T cell receptor beta chains were sequenced from one sample in a study of T cell responses to AZD1222 COVID-19 vaccine. Repertoires were generated with immunoSEQ multiplex PCR, while TCRdb's copy carries only in-frame clones and drops some. The sample lists about 160,000 clones; roughly 90% were seen once. The sample in question was peripheral blood, obtained 28 days after the second AZD1222 dose. The source of these receptors is an adult who received the AZD1222 COVID-19 vaccine.

This chain connects TRBV10-3 to TRBJ1-4, with a weak D call TRBD1 (6 bases). This CDR3 comprises 16 residues. CDR1 is ENHRY and CDR2 is SYGVKD in the germline V gene. V shed 4 bases and J shed 2 bases, with 14 bases lying between them. The CDR3 DNA follows: TGTGCCATCAGTGCCGGCGGGGGGGCGACTAATGAAAAACTGTTTTTT. Protein sequence: CAISAGGGATNEKLFF.

V usage is TRBV4-1 and J usage is TRBJ1-6; D is undetermined. V shed 0 bases and J shed 6 bases, with 15 bases lying between them. The CDR3 runs to 17 residues. Germline V gives CDR1 MGHRA, CDR2 YSYEKL. CDR3 DNA sequence: TGCGCCAGCAGCCAAGAGTCCCTCAAGGCTTTTAATTCACCCCTCCACTTT. Translating gives CASSQESLKAFNSPLHF.

The chain couples TRBV28 to TRBJ2-1; TRBD2 matches at 7 bases. J lost 7 bases, V lost 0 bases, and 6 bases had no gene match. This CDR3 region has 15 residues. Germline lookup yields CDR1 MDHEN and CDR2 SYDVKM. In DNA form, the CDR3 reads TGTGCCAGCAGTTTATGGGAAGCGGGAACAAATGAGCAGTTCTTC. It translates to CASSLWEAGTNEQFF. Supplemented by reference TRBV28 and TRBJ2-1, the full variable domain reads DVKVTQSSRYLVKRTGEKVFLECVQDMDHENMFWYRQDPGLGLRLIYFSYDVKMKEKGDIPEGYSVSREKKERFSLILESASTNQTSMYLCASSLWEAGTNEQFFGPGTRLTVL.

V is TRBV29-1 and J is TRBJ1-2; D remains unclear. Germline V CDR1 and CDR2: SQVTM, ANQGSEA. This CDR3 has 12 amino acids. The germline V and J ends were trimmed by 4 bases and 3 bases, with 9 bases remaining between them. The CDR3 is CSVVPGDYGYTF. CDR3 in DNA: TGCAGCGTTGTGCCTGGGGACTATGGCTACACCTTC. The full variable domain, its missing parts supplied by reference TRBV29-1 and TRBJ1-2, is SAVISQKPSRDICQRGTSLTIQCQVDSQVTMMFWYRQQPGQSLTLIATANQGSEATYESGFVIDKFPISRPNLTFSTLTVSNMSPEDSSIYLCSVVPGDYGYTFGSGTRLTVV.

V and J are TRBV5-4 and TRBJ2-2, with TRBD1 identical over 11 bases. CDR3 size: 15 residues. V lost 3 bases to trimming and J lost 6 bases; unmatched junction nucleotides: 4. Germline V gives CDR1 SGHNT, CDR2 YYREEE (reference sequence). Written as DNA, the CDR3 is TGTGCCAGCAGCTCAGGACAGGGGGCGTCCGGGGAGCTGTTTTTT. Translated, it gives CASSSGQGASGELFF.

The CDR3 is CASSIASYYGYTF. CDR3 sequence (DNA): TGCGCCAGCTCTATTGCCAGCTACTATGGCTACACCTTC. The chain couples TRBV4-1 to TRBJ1-2; no clear D gene. The germline gives CDR1 MGHRA, CDR2 YSYEKL. V was shortened by 8 bases and J by 3 bases, with 13 bases between the two germline ends. CDR3 length: 13 amino acids.

This chain connects TRBV6-5 to TRBJ2-5; possible D gene TRBD1, 6 bases. CDR3 length: 15 amino acids. The germline V gene has CDR1 MNHEY and CDR2 SVGAGI. V was shortened by 5 bases and J by 1 base, with 14 bases between the two germline ends. CDR3 DNA: TGTGCCAGCAGTCCAACAGGGACCTTCCAAGAGACCCAGTACTTC. Amino acids: CASSPTGTFQETQYF.

The table lists this clone with a count of one. The rearrangement uses TRBV4-2 and TRBJ1-1; unclear D gene. CDR3 length: 17 residues. The V end was cut by 0 bases, the J end by 0 bases, with 14 bases between. The germline CDR1 and CDR2 sequences are LGHNA and YNFKEQ. The CDR3 sequence: CASSQDGIAHMNTEAFF. The CDR3 DNA sequence: TGTGCCAGCAGCCAAGACGGGATAGCCCACATGAACACTGAAGCTTTCTTT.

This chain uses TRBV5-4 with TRBJ1-1; D remains unclear. CDR1 is SGHNT and CDR2 is YYREEE in the germline V gene (reference sequence). Trimming pared 2 bases from V and 0 bases from J, leaving 5 bases between. There are 13 residues in the CDR3. The CDR3 loop is CASSFDVNTEAFF. The CDR3 coding sequence is TGTGCCAGCAGCTTTGATGTGAACACTGAAGCTTTCTTT.

This CDR3 reads CASSTPTPNTGELFF. The CDR3 DNA reads as TGTGCCAGCAGCACCCCAACACCGAACACCGGGGAGCTGTTTTTT. The V call is TRBV11-3, the J call TRBJ2-2; D is uncertain. Germline loops: CDR1 SGHNT, CDR2 YENEEA. V was trimmed by 5 bases and J by 0 bases, leaving 10 bases between them. CDR3 length: 15 amino acids.

This chain connects TRBV7-3 to TRBJ2-6; D possibly corresponds to TRBD2 (5 bases). The V gene's germline CDR1 is SGHTA and CDR2 FQGTGA. The CDR3 extends over 17 amino acids. Trimming took 2 bases from V and 1 from J, leaving 12 bases between them. The CDR3 here is CASSLSVSGSGANVLTF. The CDR3 nucleotides are TGTGCCAGCAGCTTATCCGTCTCGGGATCTGGGGCCAACGTCCTGACTTTC.

The chain joins TRBV7-8 to TRBJ1-2, with D uncertain. V lost 5 bases, J lost 8 bases, and 12 bases lay in between. Germline loops: CDR1 SGHVS, CDR2 FQNEAQ. The CDR3 loop spans 12 amino acids. The CDR3 loop is CASSPLLGGYTF. For the CDR3, the DNA is TGTGCCAGCAGCCCCCTCCTGGGGGGCTACACCTTC.

J is TRBJ1-5 and V is TRBV7-9; D is unresolved. Trimming removed 10 bases from V and 2 bases from J, with 12 bases in between. The CDR3 has 13 residues. Germline CDR1 and CDR2: SEHNR and FQNEAQ (reference sequence). CDR3 loop: CATSSGGNQPQHF. The CDR3 DNA sequence: TGTGCCACCTCGTCGGGAGGCAATCAGCCCCAGCATTTT.

The chain is built from TRBV30 and TRBJ1-2, with unresolved D. The germline V gene has CDR1 GTSNPN and CDR2 SVGIG (reference sequence). CDR3 length: 14 amino acids. V was pared by 2 bases and J by 3 bases, with 13 bases between. The CDR3 sequence is CAWSRPLEDYGYTF. The CDR3 nucleotides read TGTGCCTGGAGTCGACCCTTAGAGGACTATGGCTACACCTTC.

This chain uses TRBV18 with TRBJ2-2; unclear D gene. The CDR3 length is 15 residues. Per germline, CDR1 KGHSH and CDR2 LQKENI. The V and J ends lost 2 bases and 2 bases respectively, with 9 bases between them. CDR3 sequence: CASSPSQLNTGELFF. The CDR3 DNA sequence: TGTGCCAGCTCACCATCCCAGCTAAACACCGGGGAGCTGTTTTTT.

The chain links TRBV5-6 to TRBJ1-3; D is unclear. Trimming removed 3 bases from V and 6 bases from J, with 10 bases in between. The CDR3 covers 13 residues. From germline, CDR1 is SGHDT and CDR2 YYEEEE. CDR3 sequence reads: CASSSLGLNTIYF. The CDR3, as DNA: TGTGCCAGCAGCTCCCTCGGATTAAACACCATATATTTT. The full variable domain, in which reference TRBV5-6 and TRBJ1-3 provide the parts outside the CDR3, is DAGVTQSPTHLIKTRGQQVTLRCSPKSGHDTVSWYQQALGQGPQFIFQYYEEEERQRGNFPDRFSGHQFPNYSSELNVNALLLGDSALYLCASSSLGLNTIYFGEGSWLTVV.

Worth noting for this clone: This sample also contains other DNA sequences that code for the same CDR3. The chain's CDR3 is CASSLNTEAFF. The CDR3 DNA reads as TGCGCCAGCAGCCTGAACACTGAAGCTTTCTTT. The chain combines TRBV5-1 with TRBJ1-1; D remains ambiguous. The germline CDR1 and CDR2 sequences are SGHRS and YFSETQ. This CDR3 comprises 11 residues. Between the trimmed V and J ends, which lost 4 bases and 0 bases, there was a span of 1 base.

The chain uses TRBV19 and TRBJ2-2; D is possibly TRBD1 or TRBD2 (5 bases each). Germline V gives CDR1 LNHDA, CDR2 SQIVND (reference sequence). The CDR3 is 14 residues long. The V end lost 6 bases, the J end lost 7 bases, and 15 bases lay between the germline ends. CDR3 nucleotides: TGTGCCAGTAGATGGGGGAACGTCGACGGGGAGCTGTTTTTT. Translated, it gives CASRWGNVDGELFF.

The rearrangement uses TRBV10-1 and TRBJ2-1; no firm D call. CDR3 length equals 13 residues. V lost 0 bases, J lost 8 bases, and 8 bases lay in between. Germline V CDR1 and CDR2: WNHNN, SYGVQD (reference sequence). The CDR3 reads CASSESSRDEQFF. The CDR3 coding sequence is TGCGCCAGCAGTGAGTCGTCAAGGGATGAGCAGTTCTTC.

The chain links TRBV3-1 (or the pseudogene TRBV3-2) to TRBJ1-3, with D uncertain. The CDR3 length is 12 residues. The germline gives CDR1 LGHDT, CDR2 YNNKEL (reference sequence). V was pared by 6 bases and J by 9 bases, with 12 bases between. Written as DNA, the CDR3 is TGTGCCAGCAGAGGCCGGGAGGTCACCATATATTTT. Its translation is CASRGREVTIYF.

The chain couples TRBV5-1 to TRBJ1-2; 8 bases line up with TRBD1. Looked up from germline, CDR1 is SGHRS and CDR2 is YFSETQ. V was pared by 0 bases and J by 8 bases, with 9 bases of the junction left unmatched. This CDR3 has 15 amino acids. CDR3 sequence: CASSLAGTGGNGYTF. DNA for the CDR3: TGCGCCAGCAGCTTGGCCGGAACAGGGGGAAACGGCTACACCTTC.

This clone was recorded once. This sequence joins TRBV6-6 and TRBJ1-3; D call uncertain. The CDR3 contains 16 residues. CDR1 is MNHNY, CDR2 SVGAGI, per germline (reference sequence). V was cut by 6 bases and J by 0 bases, with 15 bases left in between. CDR3 nucleotides: TGTGCCAGCAGCCCTCCTCAAGAAAACTCTGGAAACACCATATATTTT. Its translation is CASSPPQENSGNTIYF.

The chain is built from TRBV20-1 and TRBJ2-6; 7 bases fit TRBD1. Germline-derived CDR1 and CDR2 are DFQATT and SNEGSKA (reference sequence). This CDR3 spans 16 amino acids. With 3 bases clipped from V and 0 bases from J, the junction kept 5 bases outside the gene matches. The CDR3 spells CSASPGGPSGANVLTF. Written as DNA, the CDR3 is TGCAGTGCTAGTCCAGGGGGACCCTCTGGGGCCAACGTCCTGACTTTC.

Here the CDR3 DNA reads TGTGCCAGCTGTAGATCCCCAGGGGTAAATGAAAAACTGTTTTTT. It translates to CASCRSPGVNEKLFF. The chain employs TRBV18 and TRBJ1-4; perhaps TRBD1 as D (6 bases). Deletions cut 7 bases from V and 5 bases from J, with 17 bases between. CDR1 is KGHSH and CDR2 is LQKENI in the germline V gene. CDR3 size: 15 residues.